A single sample gave rise to the 31 T cell receptor beta chains below, sequenced in a study of T-cell reconstitution after alpha-beta-depleted transplantation in children. Researchers prepared the TCRbeta library using unique molecular identifiers, the study reports. In TCRdb, the PCR reads were re-called with MiXCR into one record per CDR3 protein. This sample has 300,000 to 350,000 distinct CDR3 sequences; roughly 21% occur once, and the top ten carry roughly 9.7%. The sequenced sample was PBMCs, mostly from graft donor cells, obtained 180 days after TCRalphabeta/CD19-depleted stem cell transplant. The receptors derive from a male patient between 10 and 17 years old who had a stem cell transplant for acute lymphoblastic leukemia, so the T cells may come from the graft donor.

This clonotype was detected many times. This chain connects TRBV12-3 or TRBV12-4 to TRBJ1-1; D is possibly TRBD1 (5 bases). Trimming took 5 bases from V and 1 from J, leaving 8 bases between them. This CDR3 comprises 13 residues. This CDR3 is CASSTRGNTEAFF. CDR3 coding DNA: TGTGCCAGCAGTACAAGGGGGAACACTGAAGCTTTCTTT.

The genes are TRBV7-9 and TRBJ1-1, with 8 bases identical to TRBD1. This CDR3 spans 13 amino acids. Germline CDR1 and CDR2: SEHNR and FQNEAQ (reference sequence). J gave up 2 bases and V 7 bases, and 3 bases lay outside the gene matches. The CDR3 sequence is CASIQGVNTEAFF. Here the CDR3 DNA reads TGTGCCAGCATACAGGGGGTCAACACTGAAGCTTTCTTT.

DNA for the CDR3: TGTGCCAGCAGCTATCGTCCGGGACTAGCATGGGGGGAGACCCAGTACTTC. Residues: CASSYRPGLAWGETQYF. The rearrangement uses TRBV5-5 and TRBJ2-5; 9 nucleotides line up with TRBD2. The CDR3 has 17 residues. Trimming cost V 3 bases and J 5 bases; bases outside gene matches: 14. CDR1 is SGHKS and CDR2 is YYEKEE in the germline V gene (reference sequence).

The chain uses TRBV11-3 and TRBJ2-1; D might be TRBD2 (5 bases). CDR1 and CDR2 from the germline V gene are SGHNT and YENEEA. The CDR3 loop spans 14 amino acids. With 3 bases removed from V and 8 bases from J, the gap between germline ends came to 14 bases. In nucleotides, the CDR3 is TGTGCCAGCAGCTTTATGGGCCCCGGGGATGAGCAGTTCTTC. Its protein product is CASSFMGPGDEQFF.

This clonotype was counted between two and nine times. This chain connects TRBV15 to TRBJ2-7; D not certain. V lost 0 bases, J lost 2 bases, and 11 bases lay in between. There are 15 residues in the CDR3. Germline CDR1 LNHNV, CDR2 YYDKDF (reference sequence). The DNA for the CDR3 is TGTGCCACCAGCAGAGATTGGCAGGTGGCCTACGAGCAGTACTTC. Protein product: CATSRDWQVAYEQYF.

This clonotype was seen more than once but under ten times. The gene calls are TRBV5-4 and TRBJ2-1, with TRBD1 matching over 12 bases. The trim removed 5 bases at V and 6 bases at J, leaving 9 bases unmatched. The V gene's germline CDR1 is SGHNT and CDR2 YYREEE (reference sequence). CDR3 size: 16 residues. The DNA for the CDR3 is TGTGCCAGCAGTCGGGCGGGGACAGGGGGCCTCAATGAGCAGTTCTTC. It specifies CASSRAGTGGLNEQFF.

In this sample, this clonotype turned up a few times. This rearrangement joins TRBV15 to TRBJ2-3; no definite D call. V shed 5 bases and J shed 4 bases, with 13 bases lying between them. Germline values: CDR1 LNHNV, CDR2 YYDKDF (reference sequence). The CDR3 length is 14 residues. As DNA, the CDR3 is TGTGCCACCAGCCCCGGTTGGGCGGCAGATACGCAGTATTTT. Protein sequence: CATSPGWAADTQYF. Supplemented by reference TRBV15 and TRBJ2-3, the full variable domain reads DAMVIQNPRYQVTQFGKPVTLSCSQTLNHNVMYWYQQKSSQAPKLLFHYYDKDFNNEADTPDNFQSRRPNTSFCFLDIRSPGLGDTAMYLCATSPGWAADTQYFGPGTRLTVL.

The CDR3 sequence is CASSLLLETSYNEQFF. The CDR3 region has the DNA TGTGCCAGCAGTTTACTCCTTGAGACCTCCTACAATGAGCAGTTCTTC. The J gene is TRBJ2-1, the V gene TRBV28; no firm D call. V lost 2 bases and J lost 0, with 11 bases in between. CDR1 and CDR2 from the germline V gene are MDHEN and SYDVKM. The CDR3 extends over 16 amino acids. Filled out from reference TRBV28 and TRBJ2-1, the complete variable domain reads DVKVTQSSRYLVKRTGEKVFLECVQDMDHENMFWYRQDPGLGLRLIYFSYDVKMKEKGDIPEGYSVSREKKERFSLILESASTNQTSMYLCASSLLLETSYNEQFFGPGTRLTVL.

The V and J genes are TRBV14 and TRBJ2-1; 13 bases agree with TRBD2. The germline V gene encodes CDR1 SGHDN and CDR2 FVKESK. V shed 4 bases, J shed 8 bases, and the junction held 5 bases outside the gene matches. The CDR3 consists of 15 residues. The CDR3 is CASSLTSGRIYEQFF. DNA of the CDR3: TGTGCCAGCAGCCTGACTAGCGGGAGGATATATGAGCAGTTCTTC.

This chain connects TRBV5-1 to TRBJ2-5, with 7 bases that match TRBD2. Germline CDR1 SGHRS, CDR2 YFSETQ. The CDR3 is made up of 14 amino acids. V dropped 3 bases and J dropped 1; count of bases not matched to a gene: 3. The CDR3 DNA follows: TGCGCCAGCAGCTCTCAGCGGGGCCAAGAGACCCAGTACTTC. It encodes CASSSQRGQETQYF. The full variable domain, its missing parts supplied by reference TRBV5-1 and TRBJ2-5, is KAGVTQTPRYLIKTRGQQVTLSCSPISGHRSVSWYQQTPGQGLQFLFEYFSETQRNKGNFPGRFSGRQFSNSRSEMNVSTLELGDSALYLCASSSQRGQETQYFGPGTRLLVL.

The count of this clonotype is one. The rearrangement joins TRBV7-9 to TRBJ1-2; TRBD1 is a possible D gene (6 bases). CDR1 SEHNR and CDR2 FQNEAQ come from the germline V gene (reference sequence). CDR3 length equals 16 residues. The V gene lost 6 bases and the J gene lost 3 bases, with 20 bases spanning the gap. The CDR3 coding sequence is TGTGCCAGCAGGTCTGACATGGGGGGCGCGTACTATGGCTACACCTTC. This translates into CASRSDMGGAYYGYTF. The full variable domain, completed using reference TRBV7-9 and TRBJ1-2, is DTGVSQNPRHKITKRGQNVTFRCDPISEHNRLYWYRQTLGQGPEFLTYFQNEAQLEKSRLLSDRFSAERPKGSFSTLEIQRTEQGDSAMYLCASRSDMGGAYYGYTFGSGTRLTVV.

This clonotype was detected a few times. The chain couples TRBV12-3 or TRBV12-4 to TRBJ1-6; D is undetermined. The CDR3 is 15 residues long. V lost 1 base, J lost 13 bases, and 17 bases lay in between. This CDR3 reads CASSLVRVLFRPLHF. CDR3 coding DNA: TGTGCCAGCAGTTTAGTTCGCGTTCTGTTTAGGCCCCTCCACTTT.

V is TRBV6-2 or TRBV6-3 and J is TRBJ2-7, with D possibly TRBD1 on 6 matching bases. The germline gives CDR1 MNHEY, CDR2 SVGEGT. There are 15 residues in the CDR3. Trimming shortened V by 2 bases and J by 3 bases, and 14 bases separated the two germline ends. The CDR3 loop is CASSYPGTTDYEQYF. CDR3 nucleotide sequence: TGTGCCAGCAGTTACCCCGGGACAACCGACTACGAGCAGTACTTC.

The genes are TRBV5-1 and TRBJ1-2; D not certain. Between the trimmed V and J ends, which lost 0 bases and 1 base, there was a span of 10 bases. Germline CDR1 is SGHRS and CDR2 is YFSETQ. The CDR3 is 15 amino acids. CDR3 sequence reads: CASSLASAVNYGYTF. Written as DNA, the CDR3 is TGCGCCAGCAGCTTGGCCTCGGCGGTTAACTATGGCTACACCTTC.

This clonotype has a handful of counts. This rearrangement joins TRBV9 to TRBJ1-1; possible D gene TRBD1, 5 bases. Germline V gene data show CDR1 as SGDLS and CDR2 as YYNGEE. Trimming left V 0 bases short and J 3 bases short, with 12 bases between. The CDR3 spans 15 residues. In DNA form, the CDR3 reads TGTGCCAGCAGCGTAGGGGGCTTTGTCGACACTGAAGCTTTCTTT. Translation: CASSVGGFVDTEAFF.

The chain recombines TRBV18 with TRBJ2-7; no firm D call. Germline CDR1 KGHSH, CDR2 LQKENI. The CDR3 length is 13 residues. V was shortened by 4 bases and J by 3 bases, with 10 bases between the two germline ends. CDR3: CASSHGLDYEQYF. In DNA, the CDR3 is TGTGCCAGCTCACATGGGTTGGACTACGAGCAGTACTTC.

At least ten counts were recorded for this clonotype. V is TRBV5-1 and J is TRBJ2-1; TRBD2 matches at 10 bases. CDR3 size: 16 residues. The germline CDR1 and CDR2 sequences are SGHRS and YFSETQ. The V segment lost 0 bases and the J segment 2 bases; nucleotides outside the gene matches: 2. The CDR3 region is CASSLASGGPYNEQFF. CDR3 bases: TGCGCCAGCAGCTTGGCTAGCGGGGGCCCCTACAATGAGCAGTTCTTC.

V gene TRBV7-6 combines with J gene TRBJ2-7; TRBD2 matches at 7 bases. In germline, CDR1 is SGHVS, CDR2 FNYEAQ. The CDR3 is 14 amino acids. With V trimmed by 6 bases and J by 0 bases, 5 bases remained unmatched. In DNA, the CDR3 is TGTGCCAGCAGACGACTAGCCTCCTCCTACGAGCAGTACTTC. It is translated as CASRRLASSYEQYF.

There are a few counts of this clonotype. V and J are TRBV10-3 and TRBJ2-2; maybe TRBD1 (6 bases). Trimming took 0 bases from V and 4 from J, leaving 9 bases between them. Germline CDR1 ENHRY, CDR2 SYGVKD. This CDR3 region has 15 residues. CDR3 bases: TGTGCCATCAGTGAGTCCGCAGGGGTCACCGGGGAGCTGTTTTTT. This translates into CAISESAGVTGELFF.

This chain uses TRBV2 with TRBJ2-1, with D possibly TRBD1 on 5 matching bases. V lost 8 bases, J lost 1 base, and 12 bases lay in between. This CDR3 comprises 14 residues. Per the germline V gene, CDR1 is SNHLY and CDR2 is FYNNEI. CDR3 amino acids: CASERQYSYNEQFF. The CDR3 DNA reads as TGTGCCAGCGAGAGACAGTATTCCTACAATGAGCAGTTCTTC.

The J gene is TRBJ2-1, the V gene TRBV20-1; TRBD2 matches 10 bases. Looked up from germline, CDR1 is DFQATT and CDR2 is SNEGSKA (reference sequence). The CDR3 runs 15 residues. Trimming removed 7 bases from V and 0 bases from J; junction bases left unmatched: 6. This CDR3 reads CSGQREGDSYNEQFF. CDR3 nucleotides: TGCAGTGGACAGCGGGAGGGTGACTCCTACAATGAGCAGTTCTTC.

The chain employs TRBV10-3 and TRBJ2-2; TRBD2 is a possible D gene (6 bases). With 2 bases removed from V and 6 bases from J, the gap between germline ends came to 22 bases. Germline V gives CDR1 ENHRY, CDR2 SYGVKD. This CDR3 has 18 amino acids. The CDR3 protein is CAISETSIPLGGAGELFF. CDR3 in DNA: TGTGCCATCAGTGAGACGTCTATACCCTTGGGAGGAGCCGGGGAGCTGTTTTTT.

CDR3 DNA sequence: TGTGCCAGCAGTTACTCGCGTCGCAGTAATCAGCCCCAGCATTTT. Its translation is CASSYSRRSNQPQHF. The J gene is TRBJ1-5, the V gene TRBV6-5; D call uncertain. The CDR3 is made up of 15 amino acids. The germline V gene encodes CDR1 MNHEY and CDR2 SVGAGI. V was cut by 0 bases and J by 4 bases, with 10 bases left in between.

This clonotype has at least ten counts. The V call is TRBV12-3 or TRBV12-4, the J call TRBJ2-1, with D uncertain. The V gene lost 1 base and the J gene lost 4 bases, with 11 bases spanning the gap. This CDR3 comprises 15 residues. CDR3 loop: CASSLGEAIYNEQFF. In nucleotides, the CDR3 is TGTGCCAGCAGTTTAGGAGAGGCTATATACAATGAGCAGTTCTTC.

V and J are TRBV5-1 and TRBJ2-3; TRBD2 agrees at 10 bases. Germline values: CDR1 SGHRS, CDR2 YFSETQ. The V segment lost 0 bases and the J segment 2 bases; nucleotides outside the gene matches: 6. The CDR3 consists of 17 residues. CDR3 DNA: TGCGCCAGCAGCTTGGCCGGCGGGACTAGCGCCACAGATACGCAGTATTTT. Protein: CASSLAGGTSATDTQYF.

This clonotype turned up a few times. The chain recombines TRBV20-1 with TRBJ2-1; D is unresolved. From germline, CDR1 is DFQATT and CDR2 SNEGSKA (reference sequence). The CDR3 spans 14 residues. V was cut by 2 bases and J by 1 base, with 9 bases left in between. The CDR3 loop reads CSARKGPSYNEQFF. CDR3 DNA sequence: TGCAGTGCTAGAAAGGGTCCGTCCTACAATGAGCAGTTCTTC.

This chain uses TRBV5-1 with TRBJ1-4; 7 bases align to TRBD1. The CDR3 runs to 14 residues. Germline CDR1 is SGHRS and CDR2 is YFSETQ. Germline trimming cut 5 bases from V and 8 bases from J; bases unmatched to any gene: 9. The CDR3 DNA sequence: TGCGCCAGCAGGGGAGACAGGGAGGGCGAAAAACTGTTTTTT. Translation: CASRGDREGEKLFF.

V and J are TRBV12-3 or TRBV12-4 and TRBJ1-1; no firm D call. V lost 6 bases to trimming and J lost 1 base, with 9 bases between them. The CDR3 has 13 residues. The CDR3 sequence is CASSRNGNTEAFF. The CDR3 bases are TGTGCCAGCAGCCGGAACGGGAACACTGAAGCTTTCTTT.

This clonotype was seen only a few times. The V call is TRBV19, the J call TRBJ1-1, with D possibly matching TRBD1 (5 bases). There are 14 residues in the CDR3. Germline V gives CDR1 LNHDA, CDR2 SQIVND (reference sequence). V lost 5 bases to trimming and J lost 0 bases, with 10 bases between them. CDR3 sequence reads: CASSPAGLNTEAFF. The CDR3 region has the DNA TGTGCCAGTAGTCCTGCAGGGCTGAACACTGAAGCTTTCTTT.

The rearrangement joins TRBV5-4 to TRBJ1-2, with D uncertain. Germline CDR1 is SGHNT and CDR2 is YYREEE (reference sequence). CDR3 size: 12 residues. V was shortened by 4 bases and J by 4 bases, with 8 bases between the two germline ends. The chain's CDR3 is CASSTGTYGYTF. The CDR3 region has the DNA TGTGCCAGCAGCACCGGAACCTATGGCTACACCTTC.

This sequence joins TRBV20-1 and TRBJ2-3; TRBD1 matches 8 bases. V dropped 6 bases and J dropped 6; count of bases not matched to a gene: 5. This CDR3 is built from 12 residues. CDR1 DFQATT and CDR2 SNEGSKA come from the germline V gene (reference sequence). In DNA, the CDR3 is TGCAGTGCCAGGGGGCTTGGGGATACGCAGTATTTT. It specifies CSARGLGDTQYF.